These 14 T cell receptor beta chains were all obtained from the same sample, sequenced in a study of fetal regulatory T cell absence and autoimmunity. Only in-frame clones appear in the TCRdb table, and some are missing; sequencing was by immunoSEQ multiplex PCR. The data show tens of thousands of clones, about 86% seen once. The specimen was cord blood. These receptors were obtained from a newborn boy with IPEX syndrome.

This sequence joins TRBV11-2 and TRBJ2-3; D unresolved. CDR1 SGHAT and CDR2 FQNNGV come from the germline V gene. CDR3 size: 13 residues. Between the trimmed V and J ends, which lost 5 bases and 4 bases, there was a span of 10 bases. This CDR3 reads CASSPSSPDTQYF. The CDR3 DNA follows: TGTGCCAGCAGCCCCAGTTCCCCAGATACGCAGTATTTT.

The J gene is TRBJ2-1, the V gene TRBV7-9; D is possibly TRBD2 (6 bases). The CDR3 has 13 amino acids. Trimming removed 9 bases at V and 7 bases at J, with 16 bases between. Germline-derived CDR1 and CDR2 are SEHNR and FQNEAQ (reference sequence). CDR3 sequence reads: CASSAGGMNEQFF. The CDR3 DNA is TGTGCCAGTTCGGCGGGCGGGATGAATGAGCAGTTCTTC.

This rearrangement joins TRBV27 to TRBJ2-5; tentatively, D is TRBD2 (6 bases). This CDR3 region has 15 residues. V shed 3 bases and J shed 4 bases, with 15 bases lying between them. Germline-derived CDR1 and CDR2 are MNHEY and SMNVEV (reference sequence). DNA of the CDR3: TGTGCCAGCAGTTTCTTTCCGGGAGAGAGAGAGACCCAGTACTTC. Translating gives CASSFFPGERETQYF.

The CDR3 here is CASFRLAGGEDEQFF. The CDR3 nucleotides read TGTGCCAGCTTTCGACTAGCGGGGGGGGAAGATGAGCAGTTCTTC. V usage is TRBV5-4 and J usage is TRBJ2-1; 14 bases agree with TRBD2. CDR3 size: 15 residues. J gave up 8 bases and V 7 bases, and 8 bases lay outside the gene matches. Germline V gene sequence: CDR1 SGHNT, CDR2 YYREEE (reference sequence).

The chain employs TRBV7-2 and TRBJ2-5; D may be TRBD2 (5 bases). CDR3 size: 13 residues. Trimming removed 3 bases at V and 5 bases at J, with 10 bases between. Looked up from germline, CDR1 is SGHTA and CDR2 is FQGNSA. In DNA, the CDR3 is TGTGCCAGCAGCTTCCAACGAGGGGAGACCCAGTACTTC. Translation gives CASSFQRGETQYF.

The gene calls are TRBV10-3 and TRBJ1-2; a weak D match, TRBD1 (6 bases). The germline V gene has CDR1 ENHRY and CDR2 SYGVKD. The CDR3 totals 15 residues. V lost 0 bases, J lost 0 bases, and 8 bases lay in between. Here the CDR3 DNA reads TGTGCCATCAGTGAGTCCTACAGGGCTAACTATGGCTACACCTTC. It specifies CAISESYRANYGYTF.

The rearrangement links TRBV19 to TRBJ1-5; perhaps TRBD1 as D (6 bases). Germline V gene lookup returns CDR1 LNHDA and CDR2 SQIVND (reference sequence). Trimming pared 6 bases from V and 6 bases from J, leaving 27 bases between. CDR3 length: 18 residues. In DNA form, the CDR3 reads TGTGCCAGTAGGAAAGCAGATACGTGGGGGGCCTCCCGTCAGCCCCAGCATTTT. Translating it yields CASRKADTWGASRQPQHF.

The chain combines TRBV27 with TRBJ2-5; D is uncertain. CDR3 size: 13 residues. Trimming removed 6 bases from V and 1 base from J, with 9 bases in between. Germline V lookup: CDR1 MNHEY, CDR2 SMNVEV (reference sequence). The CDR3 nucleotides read TGTGCCAGCAGCCCCCGCCGCCAAGAGACCCAGTACTTC. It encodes CASSPRRQETQYF.

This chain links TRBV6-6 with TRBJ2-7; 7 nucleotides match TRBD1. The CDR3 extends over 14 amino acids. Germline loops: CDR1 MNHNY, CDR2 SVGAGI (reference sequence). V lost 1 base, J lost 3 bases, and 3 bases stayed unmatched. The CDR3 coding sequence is TGTGCCAGCAGTTACTGGGCAGGGGGCTACGAGCAGTACTTC. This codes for CASSYWAGGYEQYF.

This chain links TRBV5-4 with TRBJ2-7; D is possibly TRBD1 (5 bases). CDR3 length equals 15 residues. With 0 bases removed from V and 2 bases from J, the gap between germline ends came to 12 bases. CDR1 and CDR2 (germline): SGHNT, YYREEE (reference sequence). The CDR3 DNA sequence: TGTGCCAGCAGCTTGGAGCTCAGGGCGGCCTACGAGCAGTACTTC. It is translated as CASSLELRAAYEQYF.

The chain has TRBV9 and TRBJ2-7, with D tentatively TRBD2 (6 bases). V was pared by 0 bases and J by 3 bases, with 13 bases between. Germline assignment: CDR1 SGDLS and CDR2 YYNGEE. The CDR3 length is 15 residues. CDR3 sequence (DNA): TGTGCCAGCAGCGTAGGGAGCGGGCTCAACTACGAGCAGTACTTC. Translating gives CASSVGSGLNYEQYF.

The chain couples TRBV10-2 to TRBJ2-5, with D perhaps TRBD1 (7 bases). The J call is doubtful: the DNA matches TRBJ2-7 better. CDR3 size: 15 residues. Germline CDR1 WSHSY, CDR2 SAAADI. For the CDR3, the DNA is TGCGCCAGCAGTGGCACCCGACAGGGACTTTACGAGCAGTACTTC. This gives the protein CASSGTRQGLYEQYF.

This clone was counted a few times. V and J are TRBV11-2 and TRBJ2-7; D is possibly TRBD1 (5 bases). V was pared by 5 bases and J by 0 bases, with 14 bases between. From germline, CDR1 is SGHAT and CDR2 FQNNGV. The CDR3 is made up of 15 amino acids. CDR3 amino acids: CASSQGATNSYEQYF. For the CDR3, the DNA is TGTGCCAGCAGCCAAGGGGCTACCAACTCCTACGAGCAGTACTTC. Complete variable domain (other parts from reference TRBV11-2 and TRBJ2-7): EAGVAQSPRYKIIEKRQSVAFWCNPISGHATLYWYQQILGQGPKLLIQFQNNGVVDDSQLPKDRFSAERLKGVDSTLKIQPAKLEDSAVYLCASSQGATNSYEQYFGPGTRLTVT.

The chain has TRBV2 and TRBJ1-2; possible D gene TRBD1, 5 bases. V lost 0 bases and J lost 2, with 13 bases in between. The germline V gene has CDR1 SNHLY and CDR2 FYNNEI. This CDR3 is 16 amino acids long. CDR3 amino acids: CASSEALTGRNYGYTF. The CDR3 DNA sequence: TGTGCCAGCAGTGAAGCTCTAACAGGCAGAAACTATGGCTACACCTTC.